This T cell receptor beta chain stems from a study of blood T cell repertoires in COVID-19 (dated by TCRdb to about 2020). Broadly, across the study: Samples covering the acute and convalescent phases of COVID-19 were provided by collaborators in the United States, Italy and Spain. The material from the prospective study consisted of cDNA or gDNA derived from T cells, B-cell-depleted T cells, or PBMCs. The samples were drawn from the first 160 participants of the ongoing ImmuneRACE study and from 950 to 1,500 subjects provided by 6 global collaborators. Deeply sampled blood TCRbeta repertoires from subjects exposed to, actively infected with, or recovered from COVID-19 were included in the dataset. The repertoires were made available in a free public database intended to serve as a resource for research on the immune response to SARS-CoV-2. Where available, HLA class I and class II types were obtained from metadata supplied by the sample provider rather than from assay-based typing. A de-identified subject ID, COVID-19 status, age in years and sex were almost always included in the sample metadata. Results the study describes overall, beyond this receptor: Clinical and demographic metadata were provided uncurated, with the amount varying by source and participant.

The CDR3 has 14 amino acids, counting the end cysteine and phenylalanine. Only the CDR3 DNA is retained, 42 bases long and in frame from the first base. Trimming at the junction amounts to 4 bases on V and 0 bases on J, and the germline ends lie 8 bases apart. The germline V gene supplies CDR1 SGDLS and CDR2 YYNGEE. In its sample, this clone was seen a few times. The antigen it recognizes is unknown. No base quality values were provided; no much bigger clone lies one nucleotide off. TCRbeta CDR3 regions were amplified from genomic DNA by means of the immunoSEQ Assay, a bias-controlled multiplex PCR. On the study's bioinformatics: Nucleated cell counts per sample were estimated from amplification of reference gene primers within the assay. Sequence reads were collapsed and filtered to measure the absolute abundance of every unique TCRbeta CDR3 rearrangement. For each sample, productive Simpson clonality was calculated as the square root of Simpson's diversity index over productive rearrangements. Entries here come from immuneACCESS through TCRdb and include only in-frame sequences with V and J called. Some clones fail to appear in such tables; in the studies checked, an unresolved V gene covers under half of the shortfall, and the cause of the remainder is unknown. That table is the source of V, J and clone size, and D and trimming were worked out from the DNA. In this sample the table shows almost 400,000 clones, around nine tenths of which occur a single time. The top ten clones comprise less than 2% of the sample.

Enrolling through a virtual design, the prospective study's participants ranged in age from about 18 to 89 years and lived across some 23 United States geographic areas. In the prospective study, participants were assigned to cohorts based on the clinical history participants reported in a screening survey and a study questionnaire. Recovered participants in ImmuneRACE Cohort 3 were defined as having two consecutive negative NP/OP PCR tests, clearance from a healthcare professional, or resolution of symptoms. In the prospective study, whole blood, serum and a nasopharyngeal or oropharyngeal swab were collected from each participant by mobile phlebotomists. Additional blood draws and questionnaires over an approximately two-month period could optionally be provided by prospective study participants. Before DNA extraction, prospective study blood samples were shipped either frozen or at room temperature.

What was sequenced was PBMCs or T cells enriched from blood (not recorded which). This clonotype was obtained from a woman aged 25-40 years who had recovered from COVID-19. The rearranged chain carries TRBV9 and TRBJ1-5; the D gene lacks a confident call. The nucleotide sequence reads as follows: TGTGCCAGCAGCAGAGGAGTTAGCAATCAGCCCCAGCATTTT. This translates into CASSRGVSNQPQHF.